A single sample gave rise to the 31 T cell receptor beta chains below, sequenced in a study of T cell changes during pregnancy in multiple sclerosis. Measured with immunoSEQ multiplex PCR; TCRdb has only the in-frame clones, and not every one. This sample yields fewer than 45,000 clones, of which 85% to 90% are seen a single time; under 6% belongs to the top ten. Sequencing used CD8+ T cells from peripheral blood mononuclear cells, obtained after pregnancy. The receptor source for this set is a female donor in good health, enrolled as a control in a pregnancy study.

As to this clone: Germline is not matched at one junction end, which may reflect a read error. The CDR3 sequence is CVSWQGQDTIYF. CDR3 nucleotide sequence: TGTGTCAGCTGGCAAGGCCAGGACACCATATATTTT. The genes are TRBV6-5 and TRBJ1-3, with D unresolved. CDR1 and CDR2 from the germline V gene are MNHEY and SVGAGI. CDR3 size: 12 residues.

CDR3 nucleotides: TGTGCCAGCAGCTTACTGCGGCGGGAGACCCAGTACTTC. Amino acids: CASSLLRRETQYF. This chain uses TRBV11-2 with TRBJ2-5, with no clear D. V was shortened by 2 bases and J by 5 bases, with 9 bases between the two germline ends. Germline values: CDR1 SGHAT, CDR2 FQNNGV. The CDR3 consists of 13 residues.

The genes are TRBV4-2 and TRBJ2-7, with 7 bases that match TRBD1. V shed 1 base and J 2 bases; nucleotides not matched to a gene: 5. There are 15 residues in the CDR3. Per germline, CDR1 LGHNA and CDR2 YNFKEQ. CDR3 coding DNA: TGTGCCAGCAGCCAAGGTAGGGGGCGAGCCTACGAGCAGTACTTC. Amino acid sequence: CASSQGRGRAYEQYF.

The chain carries TRBV6-6 and TRBJ1-1, with 7 nucleotides matching TRBD1. This CDR3 contains 13 residues. With V trimmed by 7 bases and J by 1 base, 3 bases remained unmatched. The germline V gene encodes CDR1 MNHNY and CDR2 SVGAGI (reference sequence). The CDR3: CASTWTGNTEAFF. The CDR3 DNA reads TGTGCCAGCACCTGGACAGGGAACACTGAAGCTTTCTTT.

The chain combines TRBV19 with TRBJ2-1, with 7 positions matching TRBD1. The trim removed 10 bases at V and 9 bases at J, leaving 6 bases unmatched. The CDR3 covers 11 residues. CDR1 and CDR2 from the germline V gene are LNHDA and SQIVND (reference sequence). The CDR3 sequence: CATRQGVEQFF. CDR3 sequence (DNA): TGTGCCACCCGTCAGGGGGTTGAGCAGTTCTTC.

The count of this clone is one. The J gene is TRBJ2-5, the V gene TRBV5-4, with 8 nucleotides matching TRBD2. Germline V CDR1 and CDR2: SGHNT, YYREEE (reference sequence). V gave up 4 bases and J gave up 9 bases; unmatched junction bases: 5. CDR3 length: 12 residues. The CDR3 coding sequence is TGTGCCAGCAGCCCTGGACTAGCAGCCCAGTACTTC. As protein: CASSPGLAAQYF. Full variable domain (missing parts from reference TRBV5-4 and TRBJ2-5): ETGVTQSPTHLIKTRGQQVTLRCSSQSGHNTVSWYQQALGQGPQFIFQYYREEENGRGNFPPRFSGLQFPNYSSELNVNALELDDSALYLCASSPGLAAQYFGPGTRLLVL.

The chain is built from TRBV6-4 and TRBJ2-3; 9 nucleotides line up with TRBD2. Germline-derived CDR1 and CDR2 are MRHNA and SNTAGT. This CDR3 is built from 13 residues. V lost 0 bases and J lost 13; bases outside the gene matches: 5. This CDR3 is CASSDSASGEKYF. The CDR3 DNA follows: TGTGCCAGCAGTGACTCGGCTAGCGGGGAAAAGTATTTT.

The rearrangement joins TRBV27 to TRBJ2-5; 9 nucleotides align to TRBD1. Judging by the DNA end, TRBJ2-7 fits better; the J call may be wrong. The CDR3 is 16 amino acids. CDR1 and CDR2 from the germline V gene are MNHEY and SMNVEV (reference sequence). The CDR3 DNA follows: TGTGCCAGCAGTCCTACTGGACAGGGGTTTTCCTACGAGCAGTACTTC. This sequence encodes CASSPTGQGFSYEQYF.

The chain joins TRBV18 to TRBJ2-3, with a weak D call TRBD2 (5 bases). The CDR3 consists of 16 residues. The germline CDR1 and CDR2 sequences are KGHSH and LQKENI. Deletions cut 3 bases from V and 2 bases from J, with 15 bases between. The CDR3 here is CASSPPPQRDTDTQYF. CDR3 coding DNA: TGTGCCAGCTCACCGCCCCCTCAACGGGACACAGATACGCAGTATTTT.

The chain uses TRBV4-3 and TRBJ1-6; D might be TRBD1 (5 bases). The CDR3 is made up of 14 amino acids. Germline CDR1 reads LGHNA; CDR2 reads YSLEER. The V and J ends lost 1 base and 9 bases respectively, with 10 bases between them. In DNA, the CDR3 is TGCGCCAGCAGCCAAGGGGGCATTTTTTCACCCCTCCACTTT. Amino acids: CASSQGGIFSPLHF.

The rearrangement joins TRBV5-1 to TRBJ1-2; 7 nucleotides match TRBD1. The CDR3 spans 14 residues. Germline trimming cut 3 bases from V and 0 bases from J; bases unmatched to any gene: 2. Germline V gene sequence: CDR1 SGHRS, CDR2 YFSETQ. The CDR3 nucleotides are TGCGCCAGCAGCTACAGGGGAGCTAACTATGGCTACACCTTC. This encodes CASSYRGANYGYTF.

The V call is TRBV5-1, the J call TRBJ2-1, with D tentatively TRBD2 (6 bases). V was shortened by 3 bases and J by 2 bases, with 9 bases between the two germline ends. Germline values: CDR1 SGHRS, CDR2 YFSETQ. The CDR3 runs to 14 residues. CDR3 in amino acids: CASSSSVPYNEQFF. The CDR3 DNA sequence: TGCGCCAGCAGCTCTAGCGTTCCCTACAATGAGCAGTTCTTC.

V gene TRBV10-3 combines with J gene TRBJ2-7; 9 bases fit TRBD1. With 4 bases clipped from V and 4 bases from J, the junction kept 8 bases outside the gene matches. Germline loops: CDR1 ENHRY, CDR2 SYGVKD. CDR3 length equals 15 residues. Here the CDR3 reads CAISGKDGQGYEQYF. The DNA for the CDR3 is TGTGCCATCAGTGGCAAAGATGGACAGGGGTACGAGCAGTACTTC.

V usage is TRBV19 and J usage is TRBJ2-3, with D perhaps matching TRBD2 (5 bases). V shed 4 bases and J shed 0 bases, with 8 bases lying between them. Per germline, CDR1 LNHDA and CDR2 SQIVND (reference sequence). The CDR3 spans 14 residues. CDR3 nucleotide sequence: TGTGCCAGTAGTACCCGGACTAGCACAGATACGCAGTATTTT. Its protein product is CASSTRTSTDTQYF. The full variable domain, with the rest looked up from reference TRBV19 and TRBJ2-3, is DGGITQSPKYLFRKEGQNVTLSCEQNLNHDAMYWYRQDPGQGLRLIYYSQIVNDFQKGDIAEGYSVSREKKESFPLTVTSAQKNPTAFYLCASSTRTSTDTQYFGPGTRLTVL.

This clone appeared once. Other DNA sequences in the same sample also yield this CDR3. J is TRBJ2-7 and V is TRBV7-9; D call uncertain. Germline V gene data show CDR1 as SEHNR and CDR2 as FQNEAQ (reference sequence). The V end was cut by 5 bases, the J end by 3 bases, with 8 bases between. This CDR3 is built from 12 residues. As DNA, the CDR3 is TGTGCCAGCAGCCCGACGGGCTACGAGCAGTACTTC. Translation gives CASSPTGYEQYF.

The chain has TRBV9 and TRBJ1-2; 9 bases map to TRBD1. Germline CDR1 reads SGDLS; CDR2 reads YYNGEE. The CDR3 is made up of 15 amino acids. The V segment lost 0 bases and the J segment 6 bases; nucleotides outside the gene matches: 6. The CDR3 region has the DNA TGTGCCAGCAGCGTAGGTCCCGGGACAGGGAATGGCTACACCTTC. Amino acid sequence: CASSVGPGTGNGYTF.

This chain joins TRBV7-6 and TRBJ2-5; weak D call: TRBD2 (6 bases). The V and J ends lost 5 bases and 5 bases respectively, with 18 bases between them. The CDR3 extends over 15 amino acids. Germline CDR1 is SGHVS and CDR2 is FNYEAQ. The CDR3 DNA is TGTGCCAGCAGCCCTAGCGCCTACGCCCGGGAGACCCAGTACTTC. Amino acids: CASSPSAYARETQYF.

The genes are TRBV11-2 and TRBJ1-3; 8 positions match TRBD1. This CDR3 spans 18 amino acids. Germline values: CDR1 SGHAT, CDR2 FQNNGV. J gave up 1 base and V 4 bases, and 12 bases lay outside the gene matches. CDR3 protein: CASSSLGGTGQSGNTIYF. The CDR3, as DNA: TGTGCCAGCAGCTCACTAGGCGGGACAGGCCAATCTGGAAACACCATATATTTT.

This clone was picked up one time. This chain links TRBV27 with TRBJ2-1, with D maybe TRBD1 (6 bases). The CDR3 spans 15 residues. Between the trimmed V and J ends, which lost 1 base and 4 bases, there was a span of 11 bases. Germline-derived CDR1 and CDR2 are MNHEY and SMNVEV (reference sequence). The CDR3 DNA reads TGTGCCAGCAGTTTATACCAGGGGTCTTACAATGAGCAGTTCTTC. Translating it yields CASSLYQGSYNEQFF.

The sample holds one count of this clone. The J gene is TRBJ2-5, the V gene TRBV29-1; D not certain. The tail of the sequence fits TRBJ2-7 better, so the J call may be wrong. Germline values: CDR1 SQVTM, CDR2 ANQGSEA. CDR3 length: 13 residues. Here the CDR3 reads CSVVTTNSYEQYF. In DNA, the CDR3 is TGCAGCGTTGTGACGACAAACTCCTACGAGCAGTACTTC.

This chain uses TRBV7-9 with TRBJ2-5; TRBD2 aligns across 7 bases. The CDR3 totals 13 residues. Germline V gives CDR1 SEHNR, CDR2 FQNEAQ (reference sequence). After removal of 8 bases from V and 3 bases from J, the junction contained 6 bases not matched to a gene. CDR3 in amino acids: CASLRAGEETQYF. In DNA form, the CDR3 reads TGTGCCAGCCTACGGGCGGGGGAAGAGACCCAGTACTTC.

This clone was counted only a few times. The chain joins TRBV9 to TRBJ1-5; D is unresolved. The CDR3 spans 13 residues. Germline lookup yields CDR1 SGDLS and CDR2 YYNGEE. Trimming cost V 3 bases and J 10 bases, with 14 bases left between them. CDR3 in amino acids: CASSADGEAPQHF. The DNA of the CDR3 is TGTGCCAGCAGCGCAGACGGTGAGGCTCCCCAGCATTTT.

This sequence joins TRBV27 and TRBJ2-7, with 9 bases lining up with TRBD2. The V and J ends lost 3 bases and 4 bases, in that order; junction bases with no gene match: 4. Germline CDR1 MNHEY, CDR2 SMNVEV (reference sequence). CDR3 length equals 14 residues. The CDR3 spells CASSFKLAGYEQYF. DNA of the CDR3: TGTGCCAGCAGTTTTAAGCTAGCGGGGTACGAGCAGTACTTC.

This chain uses TRBV28 with TRBJ2-7, with TRBD1 matching over 8 bases. J lost 2 bases, V lost 3 bases, and 9 bases had no gene match. In germline, CDR1 is MDHEN, CDR2 SYDVKM. The CDR3 has 16 residues. CDR3 protein: CASSFFGTGLTYEQYF. In DNA, the CDR3 is TGTGCCAGCAGTTTTTTTGGGACAGGCCTCACCTACGAGCAGTACTTC.

This clone was seen repeatedly, ten times or more. V is TRBV4-3 and J is TRBJ2-6; D is perhaps TRBD1 (7 bases). Germline V lookup: CDR1 LGHNA, CDR2 YSLEER. There are 18 residues in the CDR3. Trimming stripped 0 bases from V and 2 bases from J, with 14 bases between. This CDR3 is CASSQDSEGATGANVLTF. In DNA, the CDR3 is TGCGCCAGCAGCCAAGATTCGGAGGGGGCGACTGGGGCCAACGTCCTGACTTTC.

This rearrangement joins TRBV11-2 to TRBJ2-1; 8 positions match TRBD2. Germline lookup yields CDR1 SGHAT and CDR2 FQNNGV. This CDR3 is 16 amino acids long. V trimming: 3 bases; J trimming: 0 bases; junction bases outside the gene matches: 4. The CDR3 is CASSFGGVSSYNEQFF. CDR3 nucleotides: TGTGCCAGCAGCTTCGGGGGGGTCAGCTCCTACAATGAGCAGTTCTTC.

J is TRBJ1-5 and V is TRBV28; 9 bases agree with TRBD1. The germline gives CDR1 MDHEN, CDR2 SYDVKM. The CDR3 extends over 17 amino acids. Losses at the gene ends were 4 bases for V and 5 bases for J; bases not matched to a gene: 12. The CDR3 here is CASSSIRGDREYQPQHF. CDR3 nucleotides: TGTGCCAGCAGTTCCATCCGGGGGGACAGGGAGTATCAGCCCCAGCATTTT. The full variable domain, with the rest looked up from reference TRBV28 and TRBJ1-5, is DVKVTQSSRYLVKRTGEKVFLECVQDMDHENMFWYRQDPGLGLRLIYFSYDVKMKEKGDIPEGYSVSREKKERFSLILESASTNQTSMYLCASSSIRGDREYQPQHFGDGTRLSIL.

In regard to this clone: The germline gene is not matched at one end of the junction; a read error may be the cause. The chain uses TRBV14 and TRBJ2-7; 9 nucleotides align to TRBD2. This CDR3 comprises 12 residues. The germline gives CDR1 SGHDN, CDR2 FVKESK. The CDR3 protein is CASSQGGTSWDF. Here the CDR3 DNA reads TGTGCCAGCAGCCAGGGGGGGACTAGCTGGGACTTC.

This clone was observed a single time. This sequence joins TRBV7-2 and TRBJ1-2; 11 bases match TRBD1. This CDR3 has 17 amino acids. Unmatched junction bases numbered 9, after V lost 5 bases and J lost 1 base. Germline V lookup: CDR1 SGHTA, CDR2 FQGNSA. CDR3 loop: CASSLPGTGGFNYGYTF. The CDR3 coding sequence is TGTGCCAGCAGCCTTCCCGGGACAGGGGGGTTTAACTATGGCTACACCTTC.

This chain connects TRBV5-4 to TRBJ2-7; D is perhaps TRBD1 (6 bases). Germline CDR1 is SGHNT and CDR2 is YYREEE (reference sequence). V dropped 3 bases and J dropped 2 bases, with 12 bases sitting between them. CDR3 length: 14 amino acids. Here the CDR3 DNA reads TGTGCCAGCAGCTCGGCGGACAGACCCTACGAGCAGTACTTC. Amino acid sequence: CASSSADRPYEQYF. Using reference TRBV5-4 and TRBJ2-7 for the parts outside the CDR3, the full variable domain is ETGVTQSPTHLIKTRGQQVTLRCSSQSGHNTVSWYQQALGQGPQFIFQYYREEENGRGNFPPRFSGLQFPNYSSELNVNALELDDSALYLCASSSADRPYEQYFGPGTRLTVT.

The chain carries TRBV6-6 and TRBJ2-7; perhaps TRBD1 as D (6 bases). Trimming took off 6 bases at V and 5 bases at J, with 14 bases between the two ends. Looked up from germline, CDR1 is MNHNY and CDR2 is SVGAGI (reference sequence). CDR3 length: 13 amino acids. The CDR3 protein is CASSHPQGDEQYF. In DNA, the CDR3 is TGTGCCAGCAGCCACCCACAGGGAGACGAGCAGTACTTC.